This entry describes one T cell receptor beta chain. Antigen specificity is unknown. This specimen comes from a study of cytomegalovirus exposure and HLA in healthy donors. Findings and limits, study-wide: Published work reported that the classifier diagnosed cytomegalovirus status with high specificity and sensitivity. The study assumed roughly uniform donor sequencing depth for presence/absence analyses.

V lost 6 bases and J lost 3, with 9 bases in between. CDR3 length equals 12 residues. The germline gives CDR1 LNHDA, CDR2 SQIVND (reference sequence). Use of 60 Vbeta and 13 Jbeta primers characterized the PCR. Using immunoSEQ multiplex PCR, the repertoire was profiled, and TCRdb retains in-frame clones only, with some absent. Here the sample spans about 180,000 clones, about four fifths being singletons. Sequenced sample: PBMCs. This sequence was found in a male donor in good health and CMV-seronegative. The rearrangement uses TRBV19 and TRBJ2-7; unclear D gene. The chain's CDR3 is CASSAGGYEQYF. CDR3 DNA sequence: TGTGCCAGTAGCGCCGGTGGCTACGAGCAGTACTTC. Variable domain in full (rest from reference TRBV19 and TRBJ2-7): DGGITQSPKYLFRKEGQNVTLSCEQNLNHDAMYWYRQDPGQGLRLIYYSQIVNDFQKGDIAEGYSVSREKKESFPLTVTSAQKNPTAFYLCASSAGGYEQYFGPGTRLTVT.